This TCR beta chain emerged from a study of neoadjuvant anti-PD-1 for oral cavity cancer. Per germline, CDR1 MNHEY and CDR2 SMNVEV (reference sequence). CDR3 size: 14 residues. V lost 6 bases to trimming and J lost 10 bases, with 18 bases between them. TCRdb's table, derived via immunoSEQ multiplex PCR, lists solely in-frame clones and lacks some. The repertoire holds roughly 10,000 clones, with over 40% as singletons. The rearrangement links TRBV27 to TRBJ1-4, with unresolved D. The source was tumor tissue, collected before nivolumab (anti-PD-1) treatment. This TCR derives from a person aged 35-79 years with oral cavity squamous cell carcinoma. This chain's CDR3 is CASSLGVLKGKLFF. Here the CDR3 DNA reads TGTGCCAGCAGCTTGGGAGTTTTAAAGGGAAAACTGTTTTTT.